These 15 T cell receptor beta chains were all obtained from the same sample, sequenced in a study of shared clonotypes between healthy human individuals. Sequencing used immunoSEQ multiplex PCR; TCRdb keeps in-frame clones, though not all of them. The table has 2 million to 2.5 million clones, under 95% seen once. CD45RO-negative CD8 cells positively selected for CCR7 made up the naive population, which excluded terminally differentiated effector memory CD45RA+ cells. The specimen was naive CD8+ T cells from PBMCs. Receptors were obtained from a man in his late teens or twenties in good health. Some clones in this sample may be carry-over from other donors' samples.

The chain couples TRBV9 to TRBJ2-3, with 8 bases matching TRBD1. The CDR3 runs to 14 residues. Per germline, CDR1 SGDLS and CDR2 YYNGEE. V trimming: 3 bases; J trimming: 6 bases; junction bases outside the gene matches: 6. In nucleotides, the CDR3 is TGTGCCAGCAGCGAATCCAGGGGGCTCGATACGCAGTATTTT. Its translation is CASSESRGLDTQYF.

The rearrangement joins TRBV10-1 to TRBJ1-1; 10 bases align to TRBD1. Germline V gives CDR1 WNHNN, CDR2 SYGVQD (reference sequence). The CDR3 length is 13 residues. The J segment lost 10 bases and the V segment lost 6 bases, leaving 8 bases of the junction unmatched. DNA of the CDR3: TGCGCCAGCAGCCCCGGGACAGGGGTACGAGCTTTCTTT. This encodes CASSPGTGVRAFF.

CDR3 nucleotides: TGTGCCAGCAGTTTATCCGCTGCAGGATACGAGCAGTACTTC. Amino acids: CASSLSAAGYEQYF. The chain combines TRBV27 with TRBJ2-7; no definite D call. Germline V gene sequence: CDR1 MNHEY, CDR2 SMNVEV (reference sequence). Trimming stripped 0 bases from V and 4 bases from J, with 10 bases between. This CDR3 contains 14 residues.

V and J are TRBV29-1 and TRBJ2-3; D remains unclear. Trimming removed 0 bases from V and 10 bases from J, with 11 bases in between. The CDR3 runs to 12 residues. CDR1 and CDR2 (germline): SQVTM, ANQGSEA. CDR3 sequence (DNA): TGCAGCGTTGAAGACGGAGCCTTGGCGCAGTATTTT. Translation: CSVEDGALAQYF.

The V gene is TRBV7-3, the J gene TRBJ2-7; D gene ambiguous. V lost 2 bases and J 0 bases, leaving 11 bases between the germline ends. Germline lookup yields CDR1 SGHTA and CDR2 FQGTGA. The CDR3 runs 15 residues. The CDR3 protein is CASSLGPVPSYEQYF. The CDR3 nucleotides read TGTGCCAGCAGCTTAGGGCCCGTACCCTCCTACGAGCAGTACTTC.

The J gene is TRBJ2-7, the V gene TRBV5-6, with D perhaps TRBD1 or TRBD2 (6 bases each). Germline assignment: CDR1 SGHDT and CDR2 YYEEEE. V gave up 4 bases and J gave up 2 bases, with 13 bases separating them. This CDR3 has 14 amino acids. CDR3 DNA sequence: TGTGCCAGCAGCCGGGGGACACCGACCTACGAGCAGTACTTC. This translates into CASSRGTPTYEQYF.

The genes are TRBV11-2 and TRBJ2-5; D may be TRBD2 (5 bases). Between the trimmed V and J ends, which lost 1 base and 5 bases, there was a span of 14 bases. The CDR3 totals 15 residues. In germline, CDR1 is SGHAT, CDR2 FQNNGV. The CDR3 reads CASSLGGGGRETQYF. The CDR3 DNA reads as TGTGCCAGCAGCTTAGGGGGTGGAGGCCGGGAGACCCAGTACTTC.

This sequence joins TRBV15 and TRBJ1-2; 12 bases fit TRBD1. CDR1 is LNHNV, CDR2 YYDKDF, per germline (reference sequence). The CDR3 totals 14 residues. Unmatched junction bases numbered 7, after V lost 6 bases and J lost 8 bases. The CDR3 loop is CATRSGQGAVGYTF. In DNA form, the CDR3 reads TGTGCCACCAGATCGGGACAGGGGGCGGTGGGCTACACCTTC.

The rearrangement uses TRBV5-1 and TRBJ1-4; D perhaps matches TRBD1 (5 bases). The germline V gene encodes CDR1 SGHRS and CDR2 YFSETQ. The CDR3 is 15 amino acids. The V and J ends lost 4 bases and 1 base respectively, with 11 bases between them. The CDR3 DNA reads as TGCGCCAGCAGCCCACGGACACAAACTAATGAAAAACTGTTTTTT. Translating it yields CASSPRTQTNEKLFF.

The J gene is TRBJ1-2, the V gene TRBV4-1; D remains ambiguous. This CDR3 region has 15 residues. The V end lost 1 base, the J end lost 0 bases, and 9 bases lay between the germline ends. The germline V gene has CDR1 MGHRA and CDR2 YSYEKL. In DNA, the CDR3 is TGCGCCAGCAGCCAAGTTTTGGGGACTAACTATGGCTACACCTTC. Its protein is CASSQVLGTNYGYTF.

This rearrangement joins TRBV6-6 to TRBJ1-1; 7 bases are shared with TRBD1. Losses at the gene ends were 2 bases for V and 1 base for J; bases not matched to a gene: 4. There are 15 residues in the CDR3. Germline V lookup: CDR1 MNHNY, CDR2 SVGAGI (reference sequence). The CDR3 spells CASSYGDRPNTEAFF. CDR3 DNA sequence: TGTGCCAGCAGTTACGGGGACAGACCGAACACTGAAGCTTTCTTT.

This rearrangement joins TRBV7-9 to TRBJ2-3, with a possible D match to TRBD2 (5 bases). Germline V gives CDR1 SEHNR, CDR2 FQNEAQ (reference sequence). V shed 2 bases and J shed 7 bases, with 13 bases lying between them. This CDR3 comprises 14 residues. CDR3 DNA sequence: TGTGCCAGCAGCTTAAACGGGGAACAAAATACGCAGTATTTT. Translated: CASSLNGEQNTQYF.

The chain has TRBV19 and TRBJ1-3; D ambiguous. With 7 bases removed from V and 0 bases from J, the gap between germline ends came to 7 bases. The CDR3 runs 13 residues. Germline values: CDR1 LNHDA, CDR2 SQIVND (reference sequence). Written as DNA, the CDR3 is TGTGCCAGTACACTCCCCTCTGGAAACACCATATATTTT. Amino acids: CASTLPSGNTIYF.

The chain recombines TRBV27 with TRBJ1-2, with 8 bases fitting TRBD1. J lost 6 bases, V lost 4 bases, and 7 bases had no gene match. This CDR3 is 14 amino acids long. From germline, CDR1 is MNHEY and CDR2 SMNVEV (reference sequence). CDR3 DNA: TGTGCCAGCAGTTGGGAGAAGACAGGGGATGGCTACACCTTC. This encodes CASSWEKTGDGYTF.

V and J are TRBV28 and TRBJ2-7, with 8 bases fitting TRBD2. The germline V gene has CDR1 MDHEN and CDR2 SYDVKM. CDR3 size: 14 residues. With V trimmed by 1 base and J by 6 bases, 5 bases remained unmatched. Here the CDR3 DNA reads TGTGCCAGCAGTTTATTTGGCGGGAGGCGCGAGCAGTACTTC. It codes for CASSLFGGRREQYF.